This T cell receptor beta chain was observed in a study of cytomegalovirus exposure and HLA in healthy donors. Study findings and constraints: Over 15,000 TCR beta sequences were associated with HLA alleles at 0.05 false discovery rate in a later analysis.

Trimming shortened V by 5 bases and J by 8 bases, and 21 bases separated the two germline ends. The CDR3 has 15 residues. Germline V gene data show CDR1 as MNHNS and CDR2 as SASEGT. In regard to this clone: The antigen remains undetermined.

The PCR had 60 Vbeta and 13 Jbeta primers. TCRdb's copy holds only in-frame clones and misses some; the assay was immunoSEQ multiplex PCR. Here the sample spans more than 75,000 clones, roughly 72% being singletons. This TCR came from a woman aged 45-59 years in good health and CMV-seropositive. The sequencing input was PBMCs. The chain carries TRBV6-1 and TRBJ1-2; D uncertain. CDR3 sequence: CASSTPRGPDPGYTF. In DNA, the CDR3 is TGTGCCAGCAGTACTCCCCGGGGTCCCGATCCGGGCTACACCTTC.